This T cell receptor delta chain was found in a study of γδ T cells in repeated Plasmodium falciparum infection. About the research overall: Donors had four controlled P. falciparum NF54 infections over 644 days.

TCRdb fed the multiplex PCR reads to CATT. Of roughly 86,000 delta-chain clones listed, 1.4% to 1.5% are singletons. Vgamma9/Vdelta2+ and Vdelta2-negative gammadelta T cells were flow-sorted from PBMC for bulk sequencing. Trimming shortened V by 2 bases and J by 2 bases, and 29 bases separated the two germline ends. From germline, CDR1 is GEAIGNYY and CDR2 EKD. The CDR3 is 20 amino acids. Overall study results and limits: Compared with Australian children, Malian Vdelta2-negative repertoires seemed more clonal, less diverse, less shared. Donors in Mali lived in a small rural village, largely one ethnic group. Repeated controlled infections reportedly drove waves of new clonotype selection in Vdelta2-negative, mostly Vdelta1+, gammadelta repertoires.

This clone was seen a handful of times. Its target is not known. The TCRdb record carries a much larger clone's protein, which differs from this DNA's translation at residue 13; a read error is the likely cause, and the protein listed here is the DNA translation. Sequenced: gamma-delta T cells from blood. J is TRDJ1 and V is TRDV2, with D possibly TRDD3 on 6 matching bases. The clonotype was recovered from a pool of human donors (malaria-infected and uninfected, not separated). The CDR3 DNA follows: TGTGCCTGTGACAGACGGTACTGGGTCACCAAGGGGAAGACGACCGATAAACTCATCTTT. This sequence encodes CACDRRYWVTKGKTTDKLIF.